This T cell receptor beta chain was documented in a study of control samples from healthy donors and cancer patients. The CDR3 contains 14 residues. Trimming left V 2 bases short and J 2 bases short, with 9 bases between. The germline gives CDR1 SGHRS, CDR2 YFSETQ. Profiling relied on immunoSEQ multiplex PCR, and the TCRdb table lists in-frame clones only, not all of them. The table includes over 150,000 clones, 75% to 95% detected once. The V call is TRBV5-1, the J call TRBJ2-3; D assignment may be TRBD1 or TRBD2 (5 bases each). The clonotype was recovered from a woman aged 40 to 55 in good health. Sample: blood. CDR3 region: CASSFEGNTDTQYF. Written as DNA, the CDR3 is TGCGCCAGCAGCTTTGAGGGGAACACAGATACGCAGTATTTT.